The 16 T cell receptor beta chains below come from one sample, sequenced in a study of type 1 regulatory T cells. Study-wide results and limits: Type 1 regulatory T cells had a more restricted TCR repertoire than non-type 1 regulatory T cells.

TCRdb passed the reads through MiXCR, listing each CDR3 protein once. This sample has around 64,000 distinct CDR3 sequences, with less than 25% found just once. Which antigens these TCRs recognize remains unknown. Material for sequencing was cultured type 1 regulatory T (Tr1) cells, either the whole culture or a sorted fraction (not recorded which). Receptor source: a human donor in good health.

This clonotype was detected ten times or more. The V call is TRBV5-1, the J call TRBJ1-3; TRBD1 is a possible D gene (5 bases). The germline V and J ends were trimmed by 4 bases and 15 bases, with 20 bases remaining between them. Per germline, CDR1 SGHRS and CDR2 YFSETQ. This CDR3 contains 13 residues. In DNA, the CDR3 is TGCGCCAGCAGCGACGCTCCGGGACCGGGAGGATATTTT. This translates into CASSDAPGPGGYF.

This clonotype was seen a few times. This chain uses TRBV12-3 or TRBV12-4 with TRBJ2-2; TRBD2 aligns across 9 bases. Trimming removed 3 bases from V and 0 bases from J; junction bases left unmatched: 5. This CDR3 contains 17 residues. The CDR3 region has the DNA TGTGCCAGCAGTTTCCATGCGGGAGGGGCGAACACCGGGGAGCTGTTTTTT. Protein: CASSFHAGGANTGELFF.

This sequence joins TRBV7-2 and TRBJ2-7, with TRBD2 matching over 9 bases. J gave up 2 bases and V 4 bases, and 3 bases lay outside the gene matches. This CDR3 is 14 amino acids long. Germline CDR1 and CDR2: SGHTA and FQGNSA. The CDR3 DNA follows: TGTGCCAGCAGCTGGGCGGGAGGGCCCTACGAGCAGTACTTC. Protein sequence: CASSWAGGPYEQYF. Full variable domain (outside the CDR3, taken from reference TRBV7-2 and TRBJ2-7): GAGVSQSPSNKVTEKGKDVELRCDPISGHTALYWYRQSLGQGLEFLIYFQGNSAPDKSGLPSDRFSAERTGGSVSTLTIQRTQQEDSAVYLCASSWAGGPYEQYFGPGTRLTVT.

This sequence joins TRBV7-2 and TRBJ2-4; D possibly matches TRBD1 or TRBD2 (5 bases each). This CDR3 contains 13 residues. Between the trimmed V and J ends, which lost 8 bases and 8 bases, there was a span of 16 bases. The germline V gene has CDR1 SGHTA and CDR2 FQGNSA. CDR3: CASWSGTEDIQYF. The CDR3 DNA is TGTGCCAGCTGGTCCGGGACGGAGGACATTCAGTACTTC.

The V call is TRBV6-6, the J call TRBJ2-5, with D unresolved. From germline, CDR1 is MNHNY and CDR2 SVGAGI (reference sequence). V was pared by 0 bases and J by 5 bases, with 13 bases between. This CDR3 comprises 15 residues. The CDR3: CASSYSTTLLETQYF. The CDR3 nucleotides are TGTGCCAGCAGTTACTCCACGACCCTTTTGGAGACCCAGTACTTC.

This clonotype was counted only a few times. The CDR3, as DNA: TGTGCCAGCGGGAACAGGGGGCTGGAGCAGTTCTTC. Translated, it gives CASGNRGLEQFF. The chain carries TRBV7-3 and TRBJ2-1; 9 positions match TRBD1. With 8 bases clipped from V and 10 bases from J, the junction kept 6 bases outside the gene matches. The CDR3 totals 12 residues. Germline V gene lookup returns CDR1 SGHTA and CDR2 FQGTGA.

CDR3 sequence (DNA): TGTGCCAGCAGACAGGGATGGGGAGAGACCCAGTACTTC. Its translation: CASRQGWGETQYF. The rearrangement links TRBV12-3 or TRBV12-4 to TRBJ2-5; a weak D match, TRBD1 (6 bases). Trimming took 6 bases from V and 4 from J, leaving 12 bases between them. The CDR3 covers 13 residues.

The CDR3 DNA is TGTGCCAGCAGTGAGGGCCTAATCACAGATACGCAGTATTTT. Translated, it gives CASSEGLITDTQYF. The chain combines TRBV2 with TRBJ2-3; D gene unclear. This CDR3 has 14 residues. CDR1 and CDR2 (germline): SNHLY, FYNNEI. V lost 3 bases and J 2 bases, leaving 9 bases between the germline ends. The full variable domain, with the rest looked up from reference TRBV2 and TRBJ2-3, is EPEVTQTPSHQVTQMGQEVILRCVPISNHLYFYWYRQILGQKVEFLVSFYNNEISEKSEIFDDQFSVERPDGSNFTLKIRSTKLEDSAMYFCASSEGLITDTQYFGPGTRLTVL.

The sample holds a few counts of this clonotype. The DNA for the CDR3 is TGCGCCAGCAGCTTGAATGCGGGCGGGCAGGAGACCCAGTACTTC. It is translated as CASSLNAGGQETQYF. The genes are TRBV5-1 and TRBJ2-5; the D gene is possibly TRBD2 (5 bases). From germline, CDR1 is SGHRS and CDR2 YFSETQ. The CDR3 runs to 15 residues. The V and J ends lost 1 base and 5 bases respectively, with 15 bases between them. Looking up the rest from reference TRBV5-1 and TRBJ2-5 gives the full variable domain: KAGVTQTPRYLIKTRGQQVTLSCSPISGHRSVSWYQQTPGQGLQFLFEYFSETQRNKGNFPGRFSGRQFSNSRSEMNVSTLELGDSALYLCASSLNAGGQETQYFGPGTRLLVL.

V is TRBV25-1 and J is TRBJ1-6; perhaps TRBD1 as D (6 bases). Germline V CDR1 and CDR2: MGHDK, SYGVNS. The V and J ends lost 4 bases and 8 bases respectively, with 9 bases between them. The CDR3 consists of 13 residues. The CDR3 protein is CASSAHRDSPLHF. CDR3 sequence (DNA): TGTGCCAGCAGTGCCCACAGGGATTCACCCCTCCACTTT.

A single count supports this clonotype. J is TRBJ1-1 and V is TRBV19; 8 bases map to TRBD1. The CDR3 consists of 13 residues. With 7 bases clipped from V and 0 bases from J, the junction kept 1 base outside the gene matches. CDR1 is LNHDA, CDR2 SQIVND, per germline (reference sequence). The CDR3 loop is CASTDRVNTEAFF. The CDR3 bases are TGTGCCAGTACGGACAGGGTGAACACTGAAGCTTTCTTT.

CDR3: CASSFQSLGSYEQYF. CDR3 in DNA: TGCGCCAGCAGCTTTCAGAGTTTGGGCTCCTACGAGCAGTACTTC. The J gene is TRBJ2-7, the V gene TRBV5-1; the D is unclear. The CDR3 contains 15 residues. The V end was cut by 2 bases, the J end by 0 bases, with 12 bases between. Germline CDR1 is SGHRS and CDR2 is YFSETQ.

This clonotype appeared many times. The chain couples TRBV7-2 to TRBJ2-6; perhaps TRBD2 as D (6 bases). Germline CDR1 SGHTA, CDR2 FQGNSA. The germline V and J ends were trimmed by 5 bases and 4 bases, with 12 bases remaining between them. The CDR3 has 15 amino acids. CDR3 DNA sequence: TGTGCCAGCAGCGGTGCGGGGCCAGGGGCCAACGTCCTGACTTTC. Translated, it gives CASSGAGPGANVLTF.

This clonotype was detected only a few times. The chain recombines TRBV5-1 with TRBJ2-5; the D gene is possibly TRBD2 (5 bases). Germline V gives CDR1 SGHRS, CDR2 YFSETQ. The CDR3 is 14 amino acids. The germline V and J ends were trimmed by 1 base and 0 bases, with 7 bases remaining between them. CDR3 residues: CASSLLRDQETQYF. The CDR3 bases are TGCGCCAGCAGCTTGCTGCGGGACCAAGAGACCCAGTACTTC.

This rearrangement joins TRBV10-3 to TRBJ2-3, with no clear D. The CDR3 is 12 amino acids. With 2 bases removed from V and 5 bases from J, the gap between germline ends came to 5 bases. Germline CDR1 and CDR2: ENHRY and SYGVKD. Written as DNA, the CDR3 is TGTGCCATCAGTGAGACGATAGATACGCAGTATTTT. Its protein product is CAISETIDTQYF.

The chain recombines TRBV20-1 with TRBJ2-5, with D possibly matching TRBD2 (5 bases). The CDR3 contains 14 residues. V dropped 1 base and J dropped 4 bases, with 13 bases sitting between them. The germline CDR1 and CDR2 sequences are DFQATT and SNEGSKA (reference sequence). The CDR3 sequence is CSARGGPAGETQYF. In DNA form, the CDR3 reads TGCAGTGCTAGAGGGGGTCCTGCGGGAGAGACCCAGTACTTC.